This T cell receptor beta chain was documented in a study of blood T cell repertoires in COVID-19. Study-wide background: From the United States, Italy and Spain came samples of acute and convalescent COVID-19.

In the original workflow: Amplification from reference gene primers served as the basis for estimated nucleated cell counts. Profiled with immunoSEQ multiplex PCR; TCRdb holds only in-frame clones, not every one. V, J and clone size were drawn from that table, and D and trimming were deduced from the DNA. This table holds around 36,000 clones, approximately 85% found once. Germline CDR1 is LGHNA and CDR2 is YNFKEQ. The CDR3 is 18 residues long. V trimming: 0 bases; J trimming: 3 bases; junction bases outside the gene matches: 11. This TCR derives from a man in his 60s with acute or convalescent COVID-19. Sequenced material: peripheral blood. V is TRBV4-2 and J is TRBJ2-5; 9 bases match TRBD2. The CDR3 nucleotides are TGTGCCAGCAGCCAAGAGGAGCGGGGGGTGGTGGGCAAAGAGACCCAGTACTTC. Amino acids: CASSQEERGVVGKETQYF.